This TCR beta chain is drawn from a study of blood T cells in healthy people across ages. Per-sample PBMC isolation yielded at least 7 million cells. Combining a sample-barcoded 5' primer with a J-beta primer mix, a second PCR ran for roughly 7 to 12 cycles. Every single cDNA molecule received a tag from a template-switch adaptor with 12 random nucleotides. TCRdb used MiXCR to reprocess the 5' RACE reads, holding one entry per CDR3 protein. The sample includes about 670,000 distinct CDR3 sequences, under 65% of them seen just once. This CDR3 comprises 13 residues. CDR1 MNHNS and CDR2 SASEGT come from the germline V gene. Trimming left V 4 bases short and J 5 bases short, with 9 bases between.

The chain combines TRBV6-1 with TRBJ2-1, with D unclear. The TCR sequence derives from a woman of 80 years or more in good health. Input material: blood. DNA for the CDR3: TGTGCCAGCAGTGGGAATGGACACAATGAGCAGTTCTTC. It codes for CASSGNGHNEQFF.